The subject of this entry is one TCR beta chain. This record comes from a study of blood T cell repertoires in COVID-19. The V gene lost 2 bases and the J gene lost 0 bases, with 14 bases spanning the gap. The CDR3 extends over 18 amino acids. Germline V CDR1 and CDR2: MNHEY, SVGEGT. TCRdb keeps only in-frame clones here, not all; method: immunoSEQ multiplex PCR. The sample yields 95,000 to 150,000 clones, about four fifths seen once. The sequenced material came from peripheral blood. This TCR was sampled from a man in his sixties with active or convalescent COVID-19. This chain links TRBV6-2 or TRBV6-3 with TRBJ2-6; D perhaps matches TRBD1 (6 bases). The chain's CDR3 is CASSYVRGENSGANVLTF. CDR3 coding DNA: TGTGCCAGCAGTTACGTCAGGGGAGAAAACTCTGGGGCCAACGTCCTGACTTTC.